Listed here are 27 T cell receptor beta chains from one sample, sequenced in a study of shared clonotypes between healthy human individuals. Profiling relied on immunoSEQ multiplex PCR, and the TCRdb table lists in-frame clones only, not all of them. In the table there are 1.4 million to 1.5 million clones, approximately 96% of which are singletons. Sequencing input: naive CD4+ T cells sorted from blood. Subset defined: CD45RA+ positively selected. These receptors were obtained from a young man in good health.

The chain joins TRBV9 to TRBJ2-5, with 12 bases fitting TRBD2. From germline, CDR1 is SGDLS and CDR2 YYNGEE. This CDR3 has 15 residues. Trimming took 6 bases from V and 3 from J; bases not matched to a gene: 6. The CDR3 spells CASTFGLAGKETQYF. The CDR3 DNA reads as TGTGCCAGCACCTTCGGACTAGCGGGAAAAGAGACCCAGTACTTC.

This chain joins TRBV5-8 and TRBJ1-1; D uncertain. Trimming shortened V by 4 bases and J by 5 bases, and 6 bases separated the two germline ends. The CDR3 is 11 amino acids. Germline assignment: CDR1 SGHTS and CDR2 YDEGEE. The CDR3 DNA reads as TGTGCCAGCAGCCTAGGGACTGAAGCTTTCTTT. As protein: CASSLGTEAFF.

The V gene is TRBV18, the J gene TRBJ1-4, with TRBD1 as a possible D gene (5 bases). There are 15 residues in the CDR3. Looked up from germline, CDR1 is KGHSH and CDR2 is LQKENI. V was pared by 5 bases and J by 2 bases, with 12 bases between. In DNA, the CDR3 is TGTGCCAGCTCATCCTCAGGGACGACTAATGAAAAACTGTTTTTT. The encoded protein is CASSSSGTTNEKLFF.

This chain uses TRBV9 with TRBJ2-7; perhaps TRBD2 as D (6 bases). Germline loops: CDR1 SGDLS, CDR2 YYNGEE. The length of the CDR3 is 14 residues. Deletions cut 3 bases from V and 6 bases from J, with 16 bases between. The DNA for the CDR3 is TGTGCCAGCAGCGCCGAACCCCGGGGGTCCGAGCAGTACTTC. Translating it yields CASSAEPRGSEQYF. The full variable domain, completed using reference TRBV9 and TRBJ2-7, is DSGVTQTPKHLITATGQRVTLRCSPRSGDLSVYWYQQSLDQGLQFLIQYYNGEERAKGNILERFSAQQFPDLHSELNLSSLELGDSALYFCASSAEPRGSEQYFGPGTRLTVT.

As for this clone: Other DNA variants within this sample encode the same CDR3. The gene calls are TRBV5-1 and TRBJ2-2, with D unresolved. Trimming removed 2 bases at V and 0 bases at J, with 5 bases between. From germline, CDR1 is SGHRS and CDR2 YFSETQ. The CDR3 is made up of 14 amino acids. The CDR3 sequence: CASSLRTNTGELFF. DNA for the CDR3: TGCGCCAGCAGCTTACGGACGAACACCGGGGAGCTGTTTTTT. The full variable domain, its missing parts supplied by reference TRBV5-1 and TRBJ2-2, is KAGVTQTPRYLIKTRGQQVTLSCSPISGHRSVSWYQQTPGQGLQFLFEYFSETQRNKGNFPGRFSGRQFSNSRSEMNVSTLELGDSALYLCASSLRTNTGELFFGEGSRLTVL.

The CDR3 loop is CASSLDQYRDGGYTF. DNA for the CDR3: TGTGCCAGCAGCTTGGATCAATACAGGGACGGGGGCTACACCTTC. The rearrangement links TRBV7-9 to TRBJ1-2; tentatively, D is TRBD1 (6 bases). CDR3 size: 15 residues. V lost 3 bases to trimming and J lost 8 bases, with 19 bases between them. Germline lookup yields CDR1 SEHNR and CDR2 FQNEAQ (reference sequence).

The J gene is TRBJ2-4, the V gene TRBV13; weak D call: TRBD1 (6 bases). Trimming shortened V by 2 bases and J by 9 bases, and 14 bases separated the two germline ends. From germline, CDR1 is PRHDT and CDR2 FYEKMQ (reference sequence). The CDR3 covers 14 residues. CDR3 residues: CASSLYRDKGIQYF. CDR3 DNA: TGTGCCAGCAGCTTATACCGGGACAAAGGCATTCAGTACTTC.

This chain uses TRBV7-9 with TRBJ1-3, with D maybe TRBD1 (5 bases). Germline lookup yields CDR1 SEHNR and CDR2 FQNEAQ (reference sequence). V was clipped by 3 bases and J by 6 bases, with 9 bases between them. The CDR3 runs to 13 residues. The CDR3 here is CASSLGESNTIYF. CDR3 coding DNA: TGTGCCAGCAGCTTGGGGGAATCAAACACCATATATTTT. Looking up the rest from reference TRBV7-9 and TRBJ1-3 gives the full variable domain: DTGVSQNPRHKITKRGQNVTFRCDPISEHNRLYWYRQTLGQGPEFLTYFQNEAQLEKSRLLSDRFSAERPKGSFSTLEIQRTEQGDSAMYLCASSLGESNTIYFGEGSWLTVV.

The chain joins TRBV5-1 to TRBJ2-2, with D possibly being TRBD2 (5 bases). CDR3 size: 15 residues. The germline CDR1 and CDR2 sequences are SGHRS and YFSETQ. V lost 0 bases and J lost 7, with 13 bases in between. The CDR3 spells CASSLASGSNGELFF. The CDR3 DNA sequence: TGCGCCAGCAGCTTGGCCTCGGGGTCGAACGGGGAGCTGTTTTTT.

This chain connects TRBV19 to TRBJ2-2; 8 nucleotides match TRBD2. The CDR3 totals 14 residues. The V segment lost 11 bases and the J segment 5 bases; nucleotides outside the gene matches: 10. Germline-derived CDR1 and CDR2 are LNHDA and SQIVND (reference sequence). CDR3 nucleotides: TGTGCCGGTGGGACTAGTGGGGAAACCGGGGAGCTGTTTTTT. It yields the protein CAGGTSGETGELFF.

The rearrangement uses TRBV5-6 and TRBJ2-1, with a tentative D call TRBD2 (6 bases). The ends were cut back, 7 bases at V and 0 bases at J, with 14 bases in the middle. Germline values: CDR1 SGHDT, CDR2 YYEEEE. CDR3 length: 15 residues. CDR3 in DNA: TGTGCCAGCCGCGGAGGGTTATACTCCTACAATGAGCAGTTCTTC. Translating gives CASRGGLYSYNEQFF.

This rearrangement joins TRBV7-8 to TRBJ2-3; D perhaps matches TRBD1 (7 bases). The V and J ends lost 5 bases and 0 bases respectively, with 15 bases between them. The CDR3 sequence is 16 residues long. Germline CDR1 is SGHVS and CDR2 is FQNEAQ. The CDR3 loop reads CASSHTRGTSTDTQYF. CDR3 in DNA: TGTGCCAGCAGCCACACCAGGGGGACTAGCACAGATACGCAGTATTTT. Together with reference TRBV7-8 and TRBJ2-3, the CDR3 gives the full variable domain: GAGVSQSPRYKVAKRGQDVALRCDPISGHVSLFWYQQALGQGPEFLTYFQNEAQLDKSGLPSDRFFAERPEGSVSTLKIQRTQQEDSAVYLCASSHTRGTSTDTQYFGPGTRLTVL.

The rearrangement joins TRBV19 to TRBJ2-1, with TRBD2 identical over 7 bases. V was clipped by 2 bases and J by 6 bases; unmatched bases: 10. The CDR3 is made up of 16 amino acids. Germline CDR1 and CDR2: LNHDA and SQIVND (reference sequence). The CDR3 coding sequence is TGTGCCAGTAGTATATGGGAGGGAGTAGGCTTCAATGAGCAGTTCTTC. It translates to CASSIWEGVGFNEQFF.

The rearrangement joins TRBV19 to TRBJ2-3, with D tentatively TRBD2 (6 bases). Germline V gives CDR1 LNHDA, CDR2 SQIVND (reference sequence). The CDR3 covers 14 residues. The V end lost 7 bases, the J end lost 4 bases, and 15 bases lay between the germline ends. The CDR3 here is CASMRRANADTQYF. The DNA for the CDR3 is TGTGCCAGTATGCGGAGGGCTAACGCAGATACGCAGTATTTT.

V is TRBV5-1 and J is TRBJ2-7, with D unclear. This CDR3 is 16 amino acids long. The V end was cut by 0 bases, the J end by 6 bases, with 19 bases between. Germline-derived CDR1 and CDR2 are SGHRS and YFSETQ. CDR3 amino acids: CASSLGPGVGFLEQYF. CDR3 sequence (DNA): TGCGCCAGCAGCTTGGGACCCGGAGTAGGTTTCCTCGAGCAGTACTTC.

This sequence joins TRBV5-6 and TRBJ1-5; D remains unclear. The CDR3 sequence is 13 residues long. The germline V and J ends were trimmed by 3 bases and 7 bases, with 11 bases remaining between them. The germline V gene encodes CDR1 SGHDT and CDR2 YYEEEE. The CDR3 reads CASSSAGRQPQHF. CDR3 nucleotide sequence: TGTGCCAGCAGCTCGGCCGGACGGCAGCCCCAGCATTTT. Together with reference TRBV5-6 and TRBJ1-5, the CDR3 gives the full variable domain: DAGVTQSPTHLIKTRGQQVTLRCSPKSGHDTVSWYQQALGQGPQFIFQYYEEEERQRGNFPDRFSGHQFPNYSSELNVNALLLGDSALYLCASSSAGRQPQHFGDGTRLSIL.

This clone was found once. Other DNA sequences in the same sample also yield this CDR3. This rearrangement joins TRBV5-1 to TRBJ2-7; TRBD2 matches 15 bases. The germline V gene encodes CDR1 SGHRS and CDR2 YFSETQ. This CDR3 contains 17 residues. V shed 3 bases and J 4 bases; nucleotides not matched to a gene: 8. The CDR3 sequence: CASSSGLAGGPSYEQYF. The CDR3 nucleotides are TGCGCCAGCAGCTCCGGACTAGCGGGAGGGCCCTCGTACGAGCAGTACTTC.

This clone occurred once. This rearrangement joins TRBV19 to TRBJ2-7; maybe TRBD1 (6 bases). Looked up from germline, CDR1 is LNHDA and CDR2 is SQIVND (reference sequence). The CDR3 runs 16 residues. V was cut by 3 bases and J by 3 bases, with 18 bases left in between. The CDR3 DNA is TGTGCCAGTAGTATCCTGTGGGGACAAAGTTTCTACGAGCAGTACTTC. Translated, it gives CASSILWGQSFYEQYF. The complete variable domain, with remaining parts taken from reference TRBV19 and TRBJ2-7, reads DGGITQSPKYLFRKEGQNVTLSCEQNLNHDAMYWYRQDPGQGLRLIYYSQIVNDFQKGDIAEGYSVSREKKESFPLTVTSAQKNPTAFYLCASSILWGQSFYEQYFGPGTRLTVT.

The chain links TRBV5-1 to TRBJ1-1; D gene ambiguous. The germline CDR1 and CDR2 sequences are SGHRS and YFSETQ. Trimming pared 4 bases from V and 0 bases from J, leaving 16 bases between. The CDR3 extends over 16 amino acids. The chain's CDR3 is CASSDWGGRVNTEAFF. The CDR3 coding sequence is TGCGCCAGCAGCGATTGGGGAGGACGTGTGAACACTGAAGCTTTCTTT.

The genes are TRBV6-6 and TRBJ2-1; 11 positions match TRBD2. V dropped 0 bases and J dropped 7; count of bases not matched to a gene: 2. Germline V gives CDR1 MNHNY, CDR2 SVGAGI (reference sequence). The CDR3 covers 15 residues. The CDR3 loop reads CASSYSLAGGNEQFF. For the CDR3, the DNA is TGTGCCAGCAGTTACTCTCTAGCGGGAGGTAATGAGCAGTTCTTC.

This chain connects TRBV14 to TRBJ2-5, with D unresolved. V lost 1 base and J lost 4, with 16 bases in between. Germline-derived CDR1 and CDR2 are SGHDN and FVKESK. The CDR3 is 16 amino acids. CDR3 nucleotide sequence: TGTGCCAGCAGCCAAGGCTTCCCCTCCCGCGGAGAGACCCAGTACTTC. It is translated as CASSQGFPSRGETQYF.

A single count supports this clone. The chain recombines TRBV4-1 with TRBJ2-1; TRBD1 matches 7 bases. CDR1 and CDR2 (germline): MGHRA, YSYEKL. V lost 0 bases, J lost 2 bases, and 4 bases stayed unmatched. This CDR3 has 16 amino acids. The CDR3 DNA sequence: TGCGCCAGCAGCCAAGACGGGACAGTGACCTACAATGAGCAGTTCTTC. It is translated as CASSQDGTVTYNEQFF.

This sequence joins TRBV18 and TRBJ2-6, with a weak D call TRBD2 (5 bases). The germline CDR1 and CDR2 sequences are KGHSH and LQKENI. The V and J ends lost 3 bases and 0 bases respectively, with 9 bases between them. The CDR3 is made up of 16 amino acids. The CDR3 protein is CASSPSGTSGANVLTF. CDR3 coding DNA: TGTGCCAGCTCACCCAGCGGAACCTCTGGGGCCAACGTCCTGACTTTC.

V and J are TRBV6-5 and TRBJ2-7; D may correspond to TRBD1 or TRBD2 (5 bases each). Trimming took off 5 bases at V and 4 bases at J, with 15 bases between the two ends. The CDR3 spans 14 residues. Germline CDR1 reads MNHEY; CDR2 reads SVGAGI. The CDR3 is CASSTGASFYEQYF. DNA for the CDR3: TGTGCCAGCAGTACCGGGGCTAGTTTTTACGAGCAGTACTTC.

Comments on this clone: In the same sample, other DNA sequences code for this CDR3. This chain links TRBV9 with TRBJ2-1, with TRBD2 as a possible D gene (6 bases). Trimming took 0 bases from V and 1 from J, leaving 8 bases between them. This CDR3 has 15 residues. CDR1 SGDLS and CDR2 YYNGEE come from the germline V gene. This CDR3 reads CASSVAGGSYNEQFF. CDR3 DNA: TGTGCCAGCAGCGTAGCAGGAGGGTCCTACAATGAGCAGTTCTTC.

This chain uses TRBV28 with TRBJ2-5; weak D call: TRBD1 (6 bases). Germline CDR1 MDHEN, CDR2 SYDVKM. V was pared by 8 bases and J by 1 base, with 11 bases between. The CDR3 has 13 residues. CDR3 sequence reads: CASWAGAQETQYF. The DNA for the CDR3 is TGTGCCAGCTGGGCAGGGGCCCAAGAGACCCAGTACTTC.

The chain couples TRBV28 to TRBJ2-1; 10 bases align to TRBD1. The CDR3 covers 16 residues. Per the germline V gene, CDR1 is MDHEN and CDR2 is SYDVKM. The V and J ends lost 4 bases and 10 bases, in that order; junction bases with no gene match: 13. The CDR3 nucleotides are TGTGCCAGCAGTTCCCAGGACAGGGGGGTCTCAGGAGAGCAGTTCTTC. This gives the protein CASSSQDRGVSGEQFF.